The 29 T cell receptor beta chains below all came from one sample that was sequenced in a study of beta chain features in type 1 diabetes (dated by TCRdb to 2016 to 2019). The library was generated by the immunoSEQ multiplex PCR assay. The High Capacity cDNA Reverse Transcription Kit was used to reverse transcribe all of the isolated RNA, meaning that expressed TCRB transcripts were what got sequenced. TCRdb mirrors the immuneACCESS table, restricted to in-frame sequences. Some clones are absent from its copies; in checked studies, under half trace to an unresolved V gene, and the reason for the others is unknown. Within this sample are about 16,000 clones, with over 45% of them counted one time only. The top ten hold around 0.48% of the sample. The sample consisted of stem cell memory CD4+ T cells from blood. Interpreted using the paper, the cell subset or site label stands for: stem cell-like memory CD4+ T cells. Receptors originate from a woman aged 18-29 years in good health.

The chain has TRBV6-1 and TRBJ2-2, with 7 positions matching TRBD2. The V and J ends lost 4 bases and 4 bases, in that order; junction bases with no gene match: 6. This CDR3 spans 15 amino acids. Germline CDR1 and CDR2: MNHNS and SASEGT. CDR3 bases: TGTGCCAGCAGTGCCCCAGCGGGATTCACCGGGGAGCTGTTTTTT. This translates into CASSAPAGFTGELFF.

The gene calls are TRBV7-9 and TRBJ1-1; D is possibly TRBD1 (6 bases). V gave up 0 bases and J gave up 0 bases, with 8 bases separating them. The CDR3 extends over 15 amino acids. CDR1 is SEHNR and CDR2 is FQNEAQ in the germline V gene (reference sequence). The CDR3 sequence is CASSLAGAMNTEAFF. The CDR3 nucleotides read TGTGCCAGCAGCTTAGCGGGGGCTATGAACACTGAAGCTTTCTTT. The whole variable domain, remainder taken from reference TRBV7-9 and TRBJ1-1, is DTGVSQNPRHKITKRGQNVTFRCDPISEHNRLYWYRQTLGQGPEFLTYFQNEAQLEKSRLLSDRFSAERPKGSFSTLEIQRTEQGDSAMYLCASSLAGAMNTEAFFGQGTRLTVV.

The chain combines TRBV5-4 with TRBJ1-6, with a possible D match to TRBD1 (6 bases). With 0 bases removed from V and 1 base from J, the gap between germline ends came to 8 bases. The length of the CDR3 is 16 residues. Germline CDR1 is SGHNT and CDR2 is YYREEE (reference sequence). CDR3 DNA sequence: TGTGCCAGCAGCTTGGAAGGGGGATCCTATAATTCACCCCTCCACTTT. As protein: CASSLEGGSYNSPLHF.

This clone has just a few counts. The chain uses TRBV10-3 and TRBJ1-2, with D maybe TRBD1 (5 bases). Trimming left V 6 bases short and J 2 bases short, with 13 bases between. The CDR3 consists of 14 residues. From germline, CDR1 is ENHRY and CDR2 SYGVKD. CDR3 region: CAISPGGANYGYTF. Here the CDR3 DNA reads TGTGCCATCAGCCCCGGGGGAGCAAACTATGGCTACACCTTC.

This chain links TRBV7-3 with TRBJ2-3; 12 nucleotides line up with TRBD2. CDR1 is SGHTA and CDR2 is FQGTGA in the germline V gene. CDR3 length: 16 residues. After removal of 3 bases from V and 2 bases from J, the junction contained 3 bases not matched to a gene. CDR3 sequence: CASSFSSGGVTDTQYF. The CDR3 DNA sequence: TGTGCCAGCAGCTTTTCTAGCGGGGGGGTCACAGATACGCAGTATTTT.

The chain recombines TRBV18 with TRBJ1-1; D is unclear. In germline, CDR1 is KGHSH, CDR2 LQKENI. V gave up 2 bases and J gave up 1 base, with 8 bases separating them. This CDR3 contains 14 residues. CDR3 in DNA: TGTGCCAGCTCACCAGAGCGTTGGAACACTGAAGCTTTCTTT. Encoded protein: CASSPERWNTEAFF.

This clone appeared once. The V gene is TRBV5-8, the J gene TRBJ1-5; 7 positions match TRBD1. The CDR3 extends over 13 amino acids. V shed 5 bases and J 5 bases; nucleotides not matched to a gene: 4. Looked up from germline, CDR1 is SGHTS and CDR2 is YDEGEE. This chain's CDR3 is CASRRTGDQPQHF. CDR3 in DNA: TGTGCCAGCAGAAGAACAGGGGATCAGCCCCAGCATTTT. Full variable domain (outside the CDR3, taken from reference TRBV5-8 and TRBJ1-5): EAGVTQSPTHLIKTRGQQATLRCSPISGHTSVYWYQQALGLGLQFLLWYDEGEERNRGNFPPRFSGRQFPNYSSELNVNALELEDSALYLCASRRTGDQPQHFGDGTRLSIL.

V is TRBV7-9 and J is TRBJ1-2, with D perhaps matching TRBD1 (6 bases). This CDR3 is 14 amino acids long. V shed 1 base and J shed 4 bases, with 10 bases lying between them. The germline V gene has CDR1 SEHNR and CDR2 FQNEAQ (reference sequence). CDR3 amino acids: CASSLGAGAYGYTF. CDR3 DNA sequence: TGTGCCAGCAGCTTAGGCGCAGGGGCCTATGGCTACACCTTC.

The chain joins TRBV27 to TRBJ2-6; 12 nucleotides match TRBD1. The ends lost 5 bases at V and 3 bases at J; junction bases unmatched: 11. Germline assignment: CDR1 MNHEY and CDR2 SMNVEV (reference sequence). The CDR3 contains 19 residues. The CDR3 region has the DNA TGTGCCAGCAGTGACCCGCCGGGACAGGGGGCTGGTGGGGCCAACGTCCTGACTTTC. Translation gives CASSDPPGQGAGGANVLTF.

The chain joins TRBV21-1 to TRBJ2-3; whether TRBD2, the table's D call, matches the DNA was not checked. TRBV21-1 is described as a pseudogene. CDR3 size: 18 residues. The CDR3 is CASSTQTRGNPVADTQYF. The CDR3 DNA is TGTGCCAGCAGCACCCAAACCCGCGGAAACCCAGTCGCTGATACGCAGTATTTT.

CDR3 sequence reads: CASSRDFSIYNEQFF. CDR3 coding DNA: TGTGCCAGCAGCCGGGACTTCTCAATATACAATGAGCAGTTCTTC. The J gene is TRBJ2-1, the V gene TRBV7-7; a weak D match, TRBD2 (6 bases). The germline gives CDR1 SSHAT, CDR2 FNYEAQ (reference sequence). The V end lost 5 bases, the J end lost 4 bases, and 15 bases lay between the germline ends. This CDR3 comprises 15 residues.

The chain uses TRBV4-1 and TRBJ1-1, with TRBD1 matching 7 bases. V was clipped by 0 bases and J by 1 base; unmatched bases: 5. Per germline, CDR1 MGHRA and CDR2 YSYEKL. The CDR3 is 16 amino acids. The CDR3 loop is CASSQDLTGWNTEAFF. The DNA for the CDR3 is TGCGCCAGCAGCCAAGATTTGACAGGGTGGAACACTGAAGCTTTCTTT.

On this clone itself: Other DNA sequences in this sample translate to the same CDR3. The chain links TRBV5-1 to TRBJ2-2, with 7 bases identical to TRBD1. The CDR3 contains 16 residues. V lost 4 bases, J lost 2 bases, and 8 bases stayed unmatched. Germline CDR1 SGHRS, CDR2 YFSETQ. For the CDR3, the DNA is TGCGCCAGCAGCGGGCCGGGACAGACAAACACCGGGGAGCTGTTTTTT. It specifies CASSGPGQTNTGELFF. Supplemented by reference TRBV5-1 and TRBJ2-2, the full variable domain reads KAGVTQTPRYLIKTRGQQVTLSCSPISGHRSVSWYQQTPGQGLQFLFEYFSETQRNKGNFPGRFSGRQFSNSRSEMNVSTLELGDSALYLCASSGPGQTNTGELFFGEGSRLTVL.

This clone has more than one count but fewer than ten. The chain joins TRBV2 to TRBJ1-3; TRBD1 matches 8 bases. The germline V gene encodes CDR1 SNHLY and CDR2 FYNNEI. This CDR3 comprises 15 residues. J was trimmed by 4 bases and V by 3 bases; bases with no gene match: 5. The CDR3 spells CASSDRTGSGNTIYF. CDR3 in DNA: TGTGCCAGCAGTGACCGGACAGGGTCAGGAAACACCATATATTTT.

A single count supports this clone. V gene TRBV5-6 combines with J gene TRBJ1-2; tentative D call: TRBD1 (6 bases). Trimming cost V 0 bases and J 8 bases, with 17 bases left between them. The CDR3 runs to 15 residues. Germline V gives CDR1 SGHDT, CDR2 YYEEEE. DNA of the CDR3: TGTGCCAGCAGCTTGGATAGGACAGCCGGTGGGGGCTACACCTTC. Translation: CASSLDRTAGGGYTF. Full variable domain (outside the CDR3, taken from reference TRBV5-6 and TRBJ1-2): DAGVTQSPTHLIKTRGQQVTLRCSPKSGHDTVSWYQQALGQGPQFIFQYYEEEERQRGNFPDRFSGHQFPNYSSELNVNALLLGDSALYLCASSLDRTAGGGYTFGSGTRLTVV.

The chain carries TRBV25-1 and TRBJ2-7; weak D call: TRBD2 (6 bases). CDR3 length equals 14 residues. V was clipped by 1 base and J by 3 bases, with 10 bases between them. CDR1 and CDR2 from the germline V gene are MGHDK and SYGVNS. The CDR3 is CASSESKEGYEQYF. The CDR3, as DNA: TGTGCCAGCAGTGAATCCAAGGAGGGCTACGAGCAGTACTTC.

The chain combines TRBV5-1 with TRBJ1-1; D might be TRBD1 (6 bases). The CDR3 length is 16 residues. Germline V gene data show CDR1 as SGHRS and CDR2 as YFSETQ. Trimming took off 5 bases at V and 1 base at J, with 18 bases between the two ends. This chain's CDR3 is CASRPIPGQKNTEAFF. CDR3 DNA: TGCGCCAGCAGGCCCATCCCAGGACAGAAGAACACTGAAGCTTTCTTT.

This chain connects TRBV7-2 to TRBJ2-3, with a possible D match to TRBD1 (5 bases). This CDR3 region has 18 residues. Germline-derived CDR1 and CDR2 are SGHTA and FQGNSA. V was shortened by 2 bases and J by 0 bases, with 18 bases between the two germline ends. The CDR3 reads CASSLTRGRVSSTDTQYF. CDR3 DNA: TGTGCCAGCAGCTTAACGCGTGGCAGGGTCTCTAGCACAGATACGCAGTATTTT.

V and J are TRBV6-1 and TRBJ1-6, with 7 bases fitting TRBD1. The V and J ends lost 4 bases and 8 bases, in that order; junction bases with no gene match: 8. Germline V CDR1 and CDR2: MNHNS, SASEGT. The CDR3 length is 15 residues. In nucleotides, the CDR3 is TGTGCCAGCAGTGGATGGGACGACAGGGATTCACCCCTCCACTTT. Protein: CASSGWDDRDSPLHF.

The chain uses TRBV5-1 and TRBJ2-1; 9 bases are shared with TRBD2. This CDR3 spans 18 amino acids. Germline V gives CDR1 SGHRS, CDR2 YFSETQ. J lost 4 bases, V lost 4 bases, and 15 bases had no gene match. The CDR3 DNA follows: TGCGCCAGCAGCAGGGGGCTAGCGGGATTCTTACCTTACAATGAGCAGTTCTTC. Its protein product is CASSRGLAGFLPYNEQFF.

V gene TRBV10-2 combines with J gene TRBJ2-3, with TRBD2 identical over 9 bases. The CDR3 totals 14 residues. Germline lookup yields CDR1 WSHSY and CDR2 SAAADI. J was trimmed by 1 base and V by 7 bases; bases with no gene match: 3. The CDR3 region is CASNIAGGTDTQYF. The CDR3 DNA sequence: TGCGCCAGCAATATAGCGGGAGGCACAGATACGCAGTATTTT.

The V call is TRBV30, the J call TRBJ1-2; TRBD1 matches 8 bases. Germline lookup yields CDR1 GTSNPN and CDR2 SVGIG (reference sequence). V dropped 4 bases and J dropped 8; count of bases not matched to a gene: 3. The CDR3 contains 11 residues. CDR3 sequence (DNA): TGTGCCTGGACAGGGGGCGCCGGCTACACCTTC. Its protein is CAWTGGAGYTF.

The chain has TRBV5-4 and TRBJ1-4; TRBD1 matches at 9 bases. Per the germline V gene, CDR1 is SGHNT and CDR2 is YYREEE (reference sequence). The CDR3 length is 13 residues. Germline trimming cut 3 bases from V and 11 bases from J; bases unmatched to any gene: 5. CDR3: CASSSRDRDKLFF. The CDR3 DNA sequence: TGTGCCAGCAGCTCCCGGGACAGGGACAAACTGTTTTTT.

CDR3 bases: TGCAGCGTCGCCGGGGCCCCAGACAGGGCCCAAGAGACCCAGTACTTC. The encoded protein is CSVAGAPDRAQETQYF. This chain joins TRBV29-1 and TRBJ2-5, with TRBD1 identical over 7 bases. Germline loops: CDR1 SQVTM, CDR2 ANQGSEA. The CDR3 totals 16 residues. Trimming removed 6 bases from V and 1 base from J; junction bases left unmatched: 14.

The V and J genes are TRBV2 and TRBJ2-3; 7 nucleotides line up with TRBD1. V trimming: 4 bases; J trimming: 0 bases; junction bases outside the gene matches: 10. This CDR3 has 17 residues. The germline gives CDR1 SNHLY, CDR2 FYNNEI. The CDR3 spells CASSAKNQGVSTDTQYF. The CDR3 DNA sequence: TGTGCCAGCAGTGCCAAGAACCAGGGGGTGAGCACAGATACGCAGTATTTT.

The chain employs TRBV5-4 and TRBJ1-2; TRBD1 might be the D (6 bases). The germline V and J ends were trimmed by 3 bases and 3 bases, with 18 bases remaining between them. The CDR3 has 16 amino acids. CDR1 is SGHNT, CDR2 YYREEE, per germline (reference sequence). CDR3 loop: CASSSISRQDYYGYTF. Here the CDR3 DNA reads TGTGCCAGCAGCTCCATTTCGCGACAGGATTACTATGGCTACACCTTC.

This sequence joins TRBV4-1 and TRBJ2-2; D uncertain. Germline lookup yields CDR1 MGHRA and CDR2 YSYEKL. The CDR3 loop spans 18 amino acids. Trimming shortened V by 4 bases and J by 2 bases, and 20 bases separated the two germline ends. The DNA of the CDR3 is TGCGCCAGCAGCCTTCTAATCGAGTCTTCTCTTAACACCGGGGAGCTGTTTTTT. The encoded protein is CASSLLIESSLNTGELFF.

This chain connects TRBV29-1 to TRBJ1-4; unclear D gene. CDR3 length: 15 amino acids. V was trimmed by 4 bases and J by 3 bases, leaving 15 bases between them. The germline gives CDR1 SQVTM, CDR2 ANQGSEA. Written as DNA, the CDR3 is TGCAGCGTTGTTCGCCTCGAGGCCCCTAATGAAAAACTGTTTTTT. Translated, it gives CSVVRLEAPNEKLFF.

The rearrangement links TRBV5-1 to TRBJ2-2; D is possibly TRBD1 (5 bases). The V end was cut by 2 bases, the J end by 4 bases, with 12 bases between. The CDR3 totals 15 residues. Germline CDR1 is SGHRS and CDR2 is YFSETQ. CDR3 bases: TGCGCCAGCAGCTTTGAGACAGCCTTCACCGGGGAGCTGTTTTTT. It is translated as CASSFETAFTGELFF.